This paragraph reports one T cell receptor beta chain. Its antigen is still unknown. The method was immunoSEQ multiplex PCR; TCRdb's version includes in-frame clones alone and lacks a portion of them. The data show 75,000 to 95,000 clones, with approximately 88% seen just once and about 15% held by the top ten. The length of the CDR3 is 14 residues. The germline V and J ends were trimmed by 0 bases and 7 bases, with 9 bases remaining between them. CDR1 MGHRA and CDR2 YSYEKL come from the germline V gene. The record originates from a study of T cells in localized non-small cell lung cancer. General observations from the study: Adjacent uninvolved lung tissue had the highest T cell clonality, exceeding tumor. As only one tumor region underwent sequencing, heterogeneity remains possible.

The sample consisted of peripheral blood, taken before any cancer treatment. The TCR originated in a man aged 40 to 70 with stage I squamous cell lung carcinoma. The chain has TRBV4-1 and TRBJ1-4; D call uncertain. The CDR3 DNA follows: TGCGCCAGCAGCCAAGAAGGGTTAGGTGAAAAACTGTTTTTT. Translated: CASSQEGLGEKLFF.